Listed here are 30 T cell receptor beta chains from one sample, sequenced in a study of blood T cell repertoires in COVID-19. Libraries were prepared by immunoSEQ multiplex PCR; TCRdb keeps only in-frame clonotypes and omits some of them. The sample includes some 260,000 clones, around nine tenths of them seen just once. Sequencing was done on a sample of peripheral blood. The receptors were sampled from a man younger than 35 with active or convalescent COVID-19.

This chain's CDR3 is CATLAGLDEQFF. CDR3 sequence (DNA): TGTGCCACACTAGCGGGATTGGATGAGCAGTTCTTC. The rearrangement links TRBV10-3 to TRBJ2-1; TRBD2 agrees at 10 bases. The trim removed 10 bases at V and 8 bases at J, leaving 5 bases unmatched. Germline V CDR1 and CDR2: ENHRY, SYGVKD. The CDR3 runs 12 residues.

The chain is built from TRBV7-2 and TRBJ2-2; D perhaps matches TRBD2 (6 bases). V was pared by 0 bases and J by 7 bases, with 12 bases between. Germline V gene lookup returns CDR1 SGHTA and CDR2 FQGNSA. The CDR3 consists of 15 residues. CDR3 region: CASSLAGLWGGELFF. The CDR3 region has the DNA TGTGCCAGCAGCTTAGCTGGACTATGGGGCGGGGAGCTGTTTTTT.

The chain recombines TRBV20-1 with TRBJ2-1, with 8 positions matching TRBD2. This CDR3 contains 11 residues. Per the germline V gene, CDR1 is DFQATT and CDR2 is SNEGSKA (reference sequence). The CDR3 bases are TGCGAAGGGACTAGATGCCATGAGCAGTTCTTC. Protein product: CEGTRCHEQFF.

This clone came up once. The chain combines TRBV28 with TRBJ2-3; 10 positions agree with TRBD1. J was trimmed by 4 bases and V by 1 base; bases with no gene match: 2. The length of the CDR3 is 15 residues. The germline V gene has CDR1 MDHEN and CDR2 SYDVKM. The CDR3 DNA is TGTGCCAGCAGTTTATTGGGACAGGGGCCAGATACGCAGTATTTT. Protein: CASSLLGQGPDTQYF.

This chain connects TRBV6-2 or TRBV6-3 to TRBJ2-1; D is possibly TRBD1 (5 bases). Germline assignment: CDR1 MNHEY and CDR2 SVGEGT. With 6 bases removed from V and 8 bases from J, the gap between germline ends came to 11 bases. This CDR3 comprises 12 residues. The CDR3, as DNA: TGTGCCAGCAGCAAACCAGGGCATGAGCAGTTCTTC. Its translation: CASSKPGHEQFF.

The chain is built from TRBV7-9 and TRBJ1-1; TRBD1 matches 8 bases. Looked up from germline, CDR1 is SEHNR and CDR2 is FQNEAQ (reference sequence). This CDR3 spans 15 amino acids. Losses at the gene ends were 5 bases for V and 7 bases for J; bases not matched to a gene: 12. The chain's CDR3 is CASSNIQGVLGEAFF. The DNA for the CDR3 is TGTGCCAGCAGCAATATACAGGGGGTGCTTGGTGAAGCTTTCTTT.

This chain joins TRBV28 and TRBJ1-4, with 7 bases matching TRBD1. V shed 4 bases and J 4 bases; nucleotides not matched to a gene: 3. Germline V CDR1 and CDR2: MDHEN, SYDVKM. The length of the CDR3 is 14 residues. The CDR3 here is CASSSGGSNEKLFF. The CDR3 bases are TGTGCCAGCAGTTCAGGGGGGAGTAATGAAAAACTGTTTTTT.

The chain carries TRBV30 and TRBJ2-1; TRBD2 agrees at 7 bases. The CDR3 has 15 amino acids. V lost 2 bases and J lost 3; bases outside the gene matches: 7. In germline, CDR1 is GTSNPN, CDR2 SVGIG (reference sequence). The CDR3 sequence is CAWSPKRGIYNEQFF. The CDR3 DNA reads TGTGCCTGGAGTCCTAAGCGGGGAATCTACAATGAGCAGTTCTTC.

As regards this clone: Distinct nucleotide sequences in the sample also encode this CDR3. J is TRBJ1-2 and V is TRBV30; perhaps TRBD1 as D (5 bases). The length of the CDR3 is 13 residues. Germline loops: CDR1 GTSNPN, CDR2 SVGIG (reference sequence). Trimming stripped 0 bases from V and 4 bases from J, with 9 bases between. CDR3 DNA sequence: TGTGCCTGGAGTGTGTTGGGGGGCTATGGCTACACCTTC. Amino acid sequence: CAWSVLGGYGYTF.

This chain connects TRBV15 to TRBJ2-1; D is possibly TRBD1 (5 bases). Germline lookup yields CDR1 LNHNV and CDR2 YYDKDF (reference sequence). Trimming removed 0 bases from V and 0 bases from J, with 18 bases in between. CDR3 length: 19 residues. CDR3: CATSRERQARGSSYNEQFF. The CDR3 DNA follows: TGTGCCACCAGCAGAGAGAGGCAGGCTAGGGGTAGCTCCTACAATGAGCAGTTCTTC.

The chain links TRBV27 to TRBJ2-7; 9 bases map to TRBD2. Germline CDR1 MNHEY, CDR2 SMNVEV (reference sequence). The CDR3 covers 15 residues. J lost 3 bases, V lost 3 bases, and 6 bases had no gene match. This chain's CDR3 is CASSLTLAGGYEQYF. CDR3 in DNA: TGTGCCAGCAGTTTGACACTAGCGGGCGGCTACGAGCAGTACTTC.

The chain uses TRBV6-6 and TRBJ1-3; 10 bases line up with TRBD1. The CDR3 spans 16 residues. Trimming cost V 7 bases and J 2 bases; bases outside gene matches: 8. Germline V lookup: CDR1 MNHNY, CDR2 SVGAGI (reference sequence). As DNA, the CDR3 is TGTGCCAGCACCCTATTCGGACAGGGGGCTGGAAACACCATATATTTT. Translation gives CASTLFGQGAGNTIYF.

In nucleotides, the CDR3 is TGTGCCAGCAGCCAAGGGGACAGCGCGTATCAGCCCCAGCATTTT. Translating it yields CASSQGDSAYQPQHF. The chain combines TRBV3-1 (or the pseudogene TRBV3-2) with TRBJ1-5, with TRBD1 matching over 7 bases. Germline V lookup: CDR1 LGHDT, CDR2 YNNKEL (reference sequence). This CDR3 has 15 residues. The V gene end was trimmed by 1 base and the J gene end by 5 bases; junction bases not matched to a gene: 5.

The rearrangement uses TRBV5-1 and TRBJ1-3; 8 bases align to TRBD1. Germline values: CDR1 SGHRS, CDR2 YFSETQ. V trimming: 3 bases; J trimming: 3 bases; junction bases outside the gene matches: 8. The length of the CDR3 is 16 residues. CDR3 DNA sequence: TGCGCCAGCAGCTGGAGACAGGGGACCGTTGGAAACACCATATATTTT. Translating it yields CASSWRQGTVGNTIYF. Looking up the rest from reference TRBV5-1 and TRBJ1-3 gives the full variable domain: KAGVTQTPRYLIKTRGQQVTLSCSPISGHRSVSWYQQTPGQGLQFLFEYFSETQRNKGNFPGRFSGRQFSNSRSEMNVSTLELGDSALYLCASSWRQGTVGNTIYFGEGSWLTVV.

V and J are TRBV28 and TRBJ1-2; maybe TRBD1 (6 bases). CDR3 length: 12 amino acids. In germline, CDR1 is MDHEN, CDR2 SYDVKM. The V end was cut by 10 bases, the J end by 3 bases, with 12 bases between. CDR3 protein: CAIRGYDYGYTF. CDR3 nucleotides: TGTGCCATTAGGGGGTACGACTATGGCTACACCTTC.

The V and J genes are TRBV18 and TRBJ1-3, with 10 nucleotides matching TRBD1. The CDR3 contains 17 residues. The V gene's germline CDR1 is KGHSH and CDR2 LQKENI. The V and J ends lost 4 bases and 2 bases, in that order; junction bases with no gene match: 8. CDR3 residues: CASSHRDRGIAGNTIYF. The CDR3 DNA sequence: TGTGCCAGCTCACACCGGGACAGGGGTATTGCTGGAAACACCATATATTTT.

The chain is built from TRBV5-1 and TRBJ2-1; D unresolved. Looked up from germline, CDR1 is SGHRS and CDR2 is YFSETQ. Trimming cost V 4 bases and J 5 bases, with 25 bases left between them. This CDR3 region has 18 residues. The CDR3 DNA is TGCGCCAGCAGCCTAATGCAAAGTAGGCCAGGAACTCACAATGAGCAGTTCTTC. Protein sequence: CASSLMQSRPGTHNEQFF.

The rearrangement joins TRBV28 to TRBJ1-4; possible D gene TRBD1, 6 bases. CDR3 length: 11 residues. V was trimmed by 7 bases and J by 11 bases, leaving 11 bases between them. Germline values: CDR1 MDHEN, CDR2 SYDVKM. The DNA for the CDR3 is TGTGCCAGCAAAACAGGGCAGAAACTGTTTTTT. It translates to CASKTGQKLFF. The full variable domain, with the rest looked up from reference TRBV28 and TRBJ1-4, is DVKVTQSSRYLVKRTGEKVFLECVQDMDHENMFWYRQDPGLGLRLIYFSYDVKMKEKGDIPEGYSVSREKKERFSLILESASTNQTSMYLCASKTGQKLFFGSGTQLSVL.

The chain has TRBV5-6 and TRBJ1-6, with D tentatively TRBD1 (5 bases). Trimming pared 6 bases from V and 7 bases from J, leaving 17 bases between. The CDR3 spans 15 residues. Germline values: CDR1 SGHDT, CDR2 YYEEEE. The CDR3 region has the DNA TGTGCCAGCAAACTATCACAGGCGCCGAATTCACCCCTCCACTTT. Amino acids: CASKLSQAPNSPLHF.

This chain connects TRBV29-1 to TRBJ1-1; the D is unclear. Germline V gene lookup returns CDR1 SQVTM and CDR2 ANQGSEA. CDR3 length equals 16 residues. V lost 6 bases and J 2 bases, leaving 22 bases between the germline ends. The CDR3 region is CSVRTPGEGLNTEAFF. As DNA, the CDR3 is TGCAGCGTCCGCACCCCCGGGGAAGGACTTAACACTGAAGCTTTCTTT.

The chain employs TRBV7-2 and TRBJ1-4; 7 bases fit TRBD1. CDR1 is SGHTA and CDR2 is FQGNSA in the germline V gene. The V and J ends lost 5 bases and 5 bases, in that order; junction bases with no gene match: 8. The CDR3 is made up of 15 amino acids. The CDR3 DNA sequence: TGTGCCAGCAGCAAGGGGGCAGGTCCCAATGAAAAACTGTTTTTT. It is translated as CASSKGAGPNEKLFF.

The chain carries TRBV6-5 and TRBJ2-1; 7 nucleotides line up with TRBD1. CDR3 length: 14 amino acids. CDR1 and CDR2 from the germline V gene are MNHEY and SVGAGI. V was pared by 7 bases and J by 1 base, with 4 bases of the junction left unmatched. This CDR3 is CASTPTGSYNEQFF. DNA of the CDR3: TGTGCCAGCACGCCGACAGGGTCCTACAATGAGCAGTTCTTC.

The chain is built from TRBV29-1 and TRBJ1-1; D perhaps matches TRBD1 (5 bases). The CDR3 sequence is 14 residues long. V was shortened by 1 base and J by 4 bases, with 13 bases between the two germline ends. Germline values: CDR1 SQVTM, CDR2 ANQGSEA. The CDR3 DNA sequence: TGCAGCGTTGAAGGCACCCGTGGGGCCACTGAAGCTTTCTTT. As protein: CSVEGTRGATEAFF.

The chain joins TRBV4-3 to TRBJ2-1; TRBD1 agrees at 8 bases. Germline values: CDR1 LGHNA, CDR2 YSLEER. V shed 4 bases and J 9 bases; nucleotides not matched to a gene: 8. CDR3 length: 14 residues. CDR3 region: CASSLGQGWAEQFF. The DNA for the CDR3 is TGCGCCAGCAGCCTAGGACAGGGATGGGCTGAGCAGTTCTTC.

The J gene is TRBJ1-1, the V gene TRBV5-4, with D maybe TRBD1 (6 bases). V lost 7 bases and J lost 1, with 11 bases in between. The CDR3 totals 13 residues. The germline gives CDR1 SGHNT, CDR2 YYREEE (reference sequence). In DNA, the CDR3 is TGTGCCAGCGTAATGGACAGGAACACTGAAGCTTTCTTT. This translates into CASVMDRNTEAFF. Complete variable domain (other parts from reference TRBV5-4 and TRBJ1-1): ETGVTQSPTHLIKTRGQQVTLRCSSQSGHNTVSWYQQALGQGPQFIFQYYREEENGRGNFPPRFSGLQFPNYSSELNVNALELDDSALYLCASVMDRNTEAFFGQGTRLTVV.

This clone was detected only once. The V call is TRBV7-7, the J call TRBJ2-1, with D perhaps matching TRBD2 (5 bases). The CDR3 contains 15 residues. Trimming stripped 0 bases from V and 5 bases from J, with 11 bases between. Germline-derived CDR1 and CDR2 are SSHAT and FNYEAQ (reference sequence). CDR3: CASSLAGFGDNEQFF. The CDR3 region has the DNA TGTGCCAGCAGCTTAGCGGGGTTCGGGGACAATGAGCAGTTCTTC.

This clone has only one observation. The chain joins TRBV5-1 to TRBJ2-1; 12 bases are shared with TRBD2. The CDR3 consists of 22 residues. J lost 0 bases, V lost 2 bases, and 18 bases had no gene match. Germline CDR1 is SGHRS and CDR2 is YFSETQ. The CDR3, as DNA: TGCGCCAGCAGCTTCCCGGCCGCCGGGACTAGCGGGTCTCCCGGCTCCTACAATGAGCAGTTCTTC. Translation gives CASSFPAAGTSGSPGSYNEQFF.

The V call is TRBV5-4, the J call TRBJ1-2, with D possibly matching TRBD1 (5 bases). V was pared by 1 base and J by 7 bases, with 20 bases between. CDR1 SGHNT and CDR2 YYREEE come from the germline V gene (reference sequence). The length of the CDR3 is 16 residues. CDR3 sequence reads: CASSLLGSGVIGGYTF. The CDR3 bases are TGTGCCAGCAGCTTGTTAGGTTCGGGGGTAATCGGTGGCTACACCTTC.

The gene calls are TRBV5-1 and TRBJ1-1; D call uncertain. Per the germline V gene, CDR1 is SGHRS and CDR2 is YFSETQ. Trimming left V 0 bases short and J 4 bases short, with 10 bases between. There are 14 residues in the CDR3. This CDR3 is CASSLEEAGTEAFF. In nucleotides, the CDR3 is TGCGCCAGCAGCTTGGAAGAGGCGGGCACTGAAGCTTTCTTT. Full variable domain (remainder filled in from reference TRBV5-1 and TRBJ1-1): KAGVTQTPRYLIKTRGQQVTLSCSPISGHRSVSWYQQTPGQGLQFLFEYFSETQRNKGNFPGRFSGRQFSNSRSEMNVSTLELGDSALYLCASSLEEAGTEAFFGQGTRLTVV.

At least ten counts were recorded for this clone. The V and J genes are TRBV6-4 and TRBJ2-3; perhaps TRBD1 as D (6 bases). The V and J ends lost 3 bases and 2 bases respectively, with 9 bases between them. Germline lookup yields CDR1 MRHNA and CDR2 SNTAGT. CDR3 length: 14 residues. The CDR3 region has the DNA TGTGCCAGCAGTGAAGGGGGTGCCACAGATACGCAGTATTTT. Amino acids: CASSEGGATDTQYF.